Presented here are 13 T cell receptor beta chains from one specimen sequenced in a study of CD8+ T cells in alopecia areata. As the sequencing template, cDNA was produced by extracting RNA and reverse transcribing it. The protocol was immunoSEQ multiplex PCR, while the TCRdb copy is restricted to in-frame clones and leaves out a portion. Seen here are hundreds of thousands of clones, roughly two fifths observed once, and the top ten hold 0.4% to 0.55%. Treatment meaning: oral pan-JAK inhibitor, 5-10 mg twice daily. The sample was CD4+ T cells sorted from blood, taken between weeks 30 and 35, from a patient treated with tofacitinib. Receptors originate from a human donor with alopecia areata.

The rearrangement links TRBV11-2 to TRBJ2-1; weak D call: TRBD2 (5 bases). Trimming removed 5 bases from V and 10 bases from J, with 9 bases in between. The CDR3 is 11 amino acids. Germline V gene sequence: CDR1 SGHAT, CDR2 FQNNGV. CDR3 DNA: TGTGCCAGCAGCGGAGGCGGGGAGCAGTTCTTC. It encodes CASSGGGEQFF.

The chain recombines TRBV30 with TRBJ2-3; no definite D call. CDR3 length equals 11 residues. V gave up 3 bases and J gave up 6 bases, with 7 bases separating them. Germline V gene data show CDR1 as GTSNPN and CDR2 as SVGIG (reference sequence). This CDR3 is CAWSATDTQYF. The CDR3 coding sequence is TGTGCCTGGAGCGCGACGGATACGCAGTATTTT.

This clone has more than one count but fewer than ten. V gene TRBV5-1 combines with J gene TRBJ2-1, with D uncertain. The CDR3 spans 16 residues. Deletions cut 0 bases from V and 3 bases from J, with 13 bases between. Per the germline V gene, CDR1 is SGHRS and CDR2 is YFSETQ. CDR3 in DNA: TGCGCCAGCAGCTTGGATCCGGGTACCATCTACAATGAGCAGTTCTTC. Encoded protein: CASSLDPGTIYNEQFF.

Here the CDR3 reads CASGTSNTGELFF. The CDR3 DNA follows: TGTGCCAGCGGGACTAGCAACACCGGGGAGCTGTTTTTT. The chain uses TRBV2 and TRBJ2-2, with 9 bases identical to TRBD2. CDR3 length: 13 residues. Trimming took 8 bases from V and 2 from J; bases not matched to a gene: 0. Germline CDR1 is SNHLY and CDR2 is FYNNEI. Full variable domain (missing parts from reference TRBV2 and TRBJ2-2): EPEVTQTPSHQVTQMGQEVILRCVPISNHLYFYWYRQILGQKVEFLVSFYNNEISEKSEIFDDQFSVERPDGSNFTLKIRSTKLEDSAMYFCASGTSNTGELFFGEGSRLTVL.

This clone was counted between two and nine times. This may stem from a read error, because a much larger clone lies one nucleotide away. This chain links TRBV5-1 with TRBJ2-3; D is unclear. Trimming took off 3 bases at V and 2 bases at J, with 1 base between the two ends. Per the germline V gene, CDR1 is SGHRS and CDR2 is YFSETQ. This CDR3 has 11 amino acids. CDR3 sequence: CASSYTDTQYF. CDR3 sequence (DNA): TGCGCCAGCAGCTACACAGATACGCAGTATTTT.

This clone was found a few times. The chain employs TRBV27 and TRBJ1-5; 7 nucleotides agree with TRBD1. The CDR3 has 15 residues. CDR1 and CDR2 (germline): MNHEY, SMNVEV (reference sequence). With V trimmed by 7 bases and J by 7 bases, 13 bases remained unmatched. Here the CDR3 reads CASIFKLDRDQPQHF. The CDR3 bases are TGTGCCAGCATCTTTAAGCTTGACAGGGACCAGCCCCAGCATTTT.

The V call is TRBV30, the J call TRBJ1-2, with a tentative D call TRBD1 (5 bases). Trimming took 4 bases from V and 4 from J, leaving 16 bases between them. The CDR3 has 14 residues. Germline V lookup: CDR1 GTSNPN, CDR2 SVGIG (reference sequence). The CDR3 coding sequence is TGTGCCTGGAACACGGGGACGCGGGGCTATGGCTACACCTTC. Amino acid sequence: CAWNTGTRGYGYTF.

This clone occurred a few times. The CDR3 region is CAWSVTRYEQYF. The CDR3, as DNA: TGTGCCTGGAGTGTAACTCGCTACGAGCAGTACTTC. This chain uses TRBV30 with TRBJ2-7; D is uncertain. CDR3 size: 12 residues. Germline CDR1 and CDR2: GTSNPN and SVGIG (reference sequence). Trimming stripped 0 bases from V and 3 bases from J, with 6 bases between.

This chain links TRBV7-8 with TRBJ2-3; perhaps D is TRBD1 or TRBD2 (5 bases each). Trimming removed 0 bases at V and 4 bases at J, with 8 bases between. Germline-derived CDR1 and CDR2 are SGHVS and FQNEAQ. This CDR3 has 14 residues. CDR3 amino acids: CASSLAGGADTQYF. The CDR3 DNA reads TGTGCCAGCAGCTTAGCTGGGGGAGCAGATACGCAGTATTTT.

The chain uses TRBV27 and TRBJ1-6, with D unresolved. The germline V gene has CDR1 MNHEY and CDR2 SMNVEV (reference sequence). The V end lost 3 bases, the J end lost 0 bases, and 9 bases lay between the germline ends. The CDR3 spans 16 residues. CDR3 sequence reads: CASSFSDSSYNSPLHF. The CDR3 bases are TGTGCCAGCAGTTTTTCCGATAGCTCCTATAATTCACCCCTCCACTTT.

This clone was recorded a few times. J is TRBJ1-1 and V is TRBV30, with unresolved D. Trimming took off 0 bases at V and 5 bases at J, with 7 bases between the two ends. The CDR3 extends over 12 amino acids. The germline CDR1 and CDR2 sequences are GTSNPN and SVGIG (reference sequence). The CDR3 protein is CAWSVLGTEAFF. DNA for the CDR3: TGTGCCTGGAGTGTACTGGGGACTGAAGCTTTCTTT.

V gene TRBV29-1 combines with J gene TRBJ2-2, with TRBD2 identical over 10 bases. The V gene end was trimmed by 6 bases and the J gene end by 4 bases; junction bases not matched to a gene: 5. CDR3 length: 14 residues. Germline-derived CDR1 and CDR2 are SQVTM and ANQGSEA. The CDR3 loop reads CSVTSGTFTGELFF. In DNA form, the CDR3 reads TGCAGCGTCACTAGCGGGACCTTCACCGGGGAGCTGTTTTTT.

This clone showed up many times. V usage is TRBV5-4 and J usage is TRBJ2-3; TRBD1 agrees at 8 bases. V was pared by 5 bases and J by 2 bases, with 7 bases of the junction left unmatched. Germline V lookup: CDR1 SGHNT, CDR2 YYREEE (reference sequence). CDR3 length: 15 residues. The chain's CDR3 is CASSYDRGITDTQYF. CDR3 in DNA: TGTGCCAGCAGTTACGACAGGGGCATCACAGATACGCAGTATTTT.